This T cell receptor beta chain was identified in a study of graft-versus-host responses after intestinal transplantation. Study information: Each patient got anti-thymocyte globulin induction, then tacrolimus and steroids for roughly 3 years.

With V trimmed by 6 bases and J by 6 bases, 7 bases remained unmatched. Germline CDR1 is LNHDA and CDR2 is SQIVND (reference sequence). The CDR3 is 13 amino acids. The data were produced by immunoSEQ multiplex PCR, yet TCRdb's version contains in-frame clones alone and is incomplete. The sample lists around 100,000 clones, just under 95% occurring once. In the case of this clone: No antigen is known for it.

This TCR was sampled from a human donor who was the organ donor for an intestinal transplant. The sequencing used unstimulated CD8+ T cells sorted from spleen or lymph node cells, collected before transplant. The genes are TRBV19 and TRBJ1-2, with 7 positions matching TRBD1. The CDR3 DNA is TGTGCCAGTAGGGTAGGGGGCAGCGATGGCTACACCTTC. It specifies CASRVGGSDGYTF.